This T cell receptor (beta chain) was recovered during a study of OX40 agonist ivuxolimab in advanced cancers. Regarding the research as a whole: Ivuxolimab, which targeted the costimulatory receptor OX40 (CD134), was an agonistic, fully human IgG2 monoclonal antibody. Intravenous ivuxolimab was administered to patients every 2 weeks at six dose levels: 0.01, 0.1, 0.3, 1.5, 3 and 10 mg/kg. Of the 50 to 55 dose-escalation patients, hepatocellular carcinoma was present in about 20, melanoma in around 15, renal cell carcinoma in 9 and head and neck cancer in 9. In the dose-escalation cohort, 70% to 90% of patients were male, and the mean age was roughly 60 years with a range of roughly 20 to 79. Prior anti-PD-1, anti-PD-L1 or anti-CTLA-4 therapy was permitted, and 40% of dose-escalation patients had received checkpoint inhibitors. Three dose-escalation patients achieved partial responses, one with hepatocellular carcinoma and two with cutaneous melanoma. The point of sequencing TCRbeta in the periphery was to test whether ivuxolimab changed TCR sequence diversity and drove clonal T-cell expansion. The paper covers the monotherapy dose-escalation part of the phase I ivuxolimab trial, which included N of about 50 patients. The paper's findings and limits, for the study overall: On average, CD8+ T cells showed more expanded clones than CD4+ T cells after ivuxolimab. Partial responders in the 0.1-3.0 mg/kg groups had among the lowest normalized peripheral clonal expansion, especially among CD8+ T cells. Low levels of normalized T-cell clonal expansion were also seen in some patients who did not respond. Which antigens the clonally expanded peripheral T cells were specific for was not determined. At doses from 0.1 to 3.0 mg/kg, clonal expansion was seen in both CD4+ and CD8+ blood T cells between baseline and week 6.

From a lookup of the germline V gene (reference sequence), CDR1 and CDR2 are PRHDT and FYEKMQ. Its CDR3 holds 14 amino acids, cysteine through phenylalanine. Only the CDR3 part of the read is kept: 42 bases, read in frame from the first base. The trim is 7 bases for V and 6 bases for J, with a gap of 19 bases between the germline ends. Genomic DNA was isolated from the sorted cells so that the TCRbeta CDR3 region could be sequenced. The immunoSEQ Assay was used to sequence the TCRbeta CDR3 regions. TCRdb carries this immuneACCESS record with in-frame sequences only. Its versions omit some clonotypes, under half of them owing to an unresolved V gene in the studies checked, with the rest unexplained. The sample table lists over 8,000 clones, 65% to 70% of them with a count of one. The ten largest clones take up around 43% of the sample. Patients with a history of autoimmune disease or receiving systemic immunosuppression were excluded from the trial. In every dose cohort, peripheral blood was drawn for TCR sequencing at baseline, cycle 4 day 1, and cycle 7 day 1. The samples were taken from a phase I, first-in-human, multicenter, open-label dose-escalation trial of ivuxolimab. Adults with locally advanced or metastatic melanoma, renal cell, hepatocellular, or head and neck squamous cell carcinoma were enrolled in the trial. Before TCR sequencing, CD4+ T cells and CD8+ T cells were sorted from peripheral blood as separate populations.

Worth noting for this clone: The antigen it recognizes is unknown. No base qualities exist here, and no much larger clone lies one base off it.

This TCR was recovered from an adult with an advanced solid tumor such as melanoma, head and neck, liver or kidney cancer. The input for sequencing was CD4+ or CD8+ T cells sorted from blood, taken in a trial of the OX40 agonist ivuxolimab. The chain was built from TRBV13 and TRBJ2-7, and the D gene may be TRBD2, 7 bases matching. The CDR3 has the sequence CASMREGERVEQYF. The DNA sequence is as follows: TGTGCCAGCATGAGGGAGGGGGAGAGGGTCGAGCAGTACTTC.